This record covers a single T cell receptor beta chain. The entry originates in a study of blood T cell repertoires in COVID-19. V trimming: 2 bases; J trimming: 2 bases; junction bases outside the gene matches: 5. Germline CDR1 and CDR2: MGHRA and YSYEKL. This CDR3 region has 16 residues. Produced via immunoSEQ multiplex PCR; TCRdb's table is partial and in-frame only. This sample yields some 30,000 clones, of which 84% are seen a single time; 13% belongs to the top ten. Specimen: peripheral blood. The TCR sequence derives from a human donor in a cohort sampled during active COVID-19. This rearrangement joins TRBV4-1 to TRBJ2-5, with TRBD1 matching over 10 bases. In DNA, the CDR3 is TGCGCCAGCAGCCAAACCGGGACAGGGGCTCAAGAGACCCAGTACTTC. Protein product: CASSQTGTGAQETQYF.